Below are 17 T cell receptor beta chains sequenced from a single sample in a study of cytomegalovirus exposure and HLA in healthy donors. 13 Jbeta primers and 60 Vbeta primers were used for the PCR. Method: immunoSEQ multiplex PCR; TCRdb's copy keeps in-frame clones and lacks some. Among under 200,000 clones, around 76% were seen once, and the ten largest hold about 1.9%. The sample was PBMCs. The receptors derive from a man under 40 in good health and CMV-seronegative.

This rearrangement joins TRBV5-5 to TRBJ1-4, with TRBD1 matching over 7 bases. The V segment lost 0 bases and the J segment 7 bases; nucleotides outside the gene matches: 3. The CDR3 has 14 amino acids. Germline CDR1 and CDR2: SGHKS and YYEKEE (reference sequence). The CDR3 DNA reads as TGTGCCAGCAGCTTGGGACAGGGCTCTGAAAAACTGTTTTTT. It yields the protein CASSLGQGSEKLFF.

V usage is TRBV11-2 and J usage is TRBJ2-7; possible D gene TRBD1, 5 bases. There are 14 residues in the CDR3. V lost 0 bases and J 3 bases, leaving 9 bases between the germline ends. Germline V CDR1 and CDR2: SGHAT, FQNNGV. The CDR3 DNA sequence: TGTGCCAGCAGCTTAGAAGCAGGGTACTACGAGCAGTACTTC. It codes for CASSLEAGYYEQYF.

The CDR3 sequence: CASSESRLAAPQETQYF. CDR3 DNA sequence: TGCGCCAGCAGTGAGTCGAGACTAGCGGCTCCCCAAGAGACCCAGTACTTC. This chain uses TRBV10-2 with TRBJ2-5, with 9 bases lining up with TRBD2. The CDR3 runs to 17 residues. V was pared by 0 bases and J by 1 base, with 6 bases of the junction left unmatched. CDR1 and CDR2 (germline): WSHSY, SAAADI.

The rearrangement uses TRBV29-1 and TRBJ2-7, with a tentative D call TRBD1 (5 bases). Trimming left V 2 bases short and J 0 bases short, with 8 bases between. The germline gives CDR1 SQVTM, CDR2 ANQGSEA. The CDR3 loop spans 13 amino acids. For the CDR3, the DNA is TGCAGCGTTGAAAGGCAGGGCTCCTACGAGCAGTACTTC. It specifies CSVERQGSYEQYF.

The DNA for the CDR3 is TGTGCCATCAGTCGAGGGTGGGGACAGGGGGCTTACGAGCAGTACTTC. Translating gives CAISRGWGQGAYEQYF. The chain joins TRBV10-3 to TRBJ2-7; 12 positions match TRBD1. V gave up 5 bases and J gave up 4 bases; unmatched junction bases: 9. The CDR3 consists of 16 residues. CDR1 is ENHRY and CDR2 is SYGVKD in the germline V gene.

The rearrangement joins TRBV29-1 to TRBJ2-1, with 11 bases lining up with TRBD2. V shed 6 bases and J 8 bases; nucleotides not matched to a gene: 6. CDR1 SQVTM and CDR2 ANQGSEA come from the germline V gene. This CDR3 has 13 residues. The CDR3 region has the DNA TGCAGCGTGACTAGCGGGAAAGACGATGAGCAGTTCTTC. Translating gives CSVTSGKDDEQFF.

The chain joins TRBV4-1 to TRBJ2-1, with a weak D call TRBD1 (6 bases). Between the trimmed V and J ends, which lost 4 bases and 5 bases, there was a span of 12 bases. Germline loops: CDR1 MGHRA, CDR2 YSYEKL. The length of the CDR3 is 14 residues. The CDR3 region is CASSPGKGDNEQFF. CDR3 sequence (DNA): TGCGCCAGCAGCCCGGGGAAGGGGGACAATGAGCAGTTCTTC.

This chain connects TRBV19 to TRBJ1-4; TRBD1 agrees at 9 bases. Germline V lookup: CDR1 LNHDA, CDR2 SQIVND (reference sequence). Trimming took 6 bases from V and 5 from J; bases not matched to a gene: 7. This CDR3 has 15 amino acids. Here the CDR3 DNA reads TGTGCCAGTAGCCAAGGACAGGGGAGGAATGAAAAACTGTTTTTT. It yields the protein CASSQGQGRNEKLFF.

This sequence joins TRBV7-3 and TRBJ2-5, with 12 bases fitting TRBD2. J was trimmed by 0 bases and V by 5 bases; bases with no gene match: 4. The V gene's germline CDR1 is SGHTA and CDR2 FQGTGA. This CDR3 comprises 16 residues. The CDR3 here is CASSPGTSGHQETQYF. In DNA form, the CDR3 reads TGTGCCAGCAGCCCGGGGACTAGCGGGCACCAAGAGACCCAGTACTTC.

V is TRBV5-1 and J is TRBJ2-1; D unresolved. Germline lookup yields CDR1 SGHRS and CDR2 YFSETQ. CDR3 size: 12 residues. Trimming removed 1 base at V and 10 bases at J, with 9 bases between. CDR3 sequence reads: CASSLFESEQFF. For the CDR3, the DNA is TGCGCCAGCAGCTTGTTTGAGTCGGAGCAGTTCTTC.

This clone was detected a few times. The chain uses TRBV7-9 and TRBJ1-2; no firm D call. Trimming removed 6 bases from V and 0 bases from J, with 11 bases in between. CDR1 SEHNR and CDR2 FQNEAQ come from the germline V gene (reference sequence). This CDR3 has 14 residues. The CDR3 DNA follows: TGTGCCAGCAGGAATGAGGATACTAACTATGGCTACACCTTC. Translated: CASRNEDTNYGYTF. Variable domain in full (rest from reference TRBV7-9 and TRBJ1-2): DTGVSQNPRHKITKRGQNVTFRCDPISEHNRLYWYRQTLGQGPEFLTYFQNEAQLEKSRLLSDRFSAERPKGSFSTLEIQRTEQGDSAMYLCASRNEDTNYGYTFGSGTRLTVV.

The chain recombines TRBV25-1 with TRBJ1-2, with D possibly being TRBD1 (6 bases). CDR1 and CDR2 from the germline V gene are MGHDK and SYGVNS. V lost 8 bases, J lost 6 bases, and 13 bases lay in between. The CDR3 runs 12 residues. CDR3 sequence (DNA): TGTGCCAGCTTCTCTTGGACAGATGGCTACACCTTC. It codes for CASFSWTDGYTF.

The rearrangement joins TRBV29-1 to TRBJ2-7, with TRBD2 identical over 7 bases. The germline V gene encodes CDR1 SQVTM and CDR2 ANQGSEA. Trimming took 2 bases from V and 5 from J; bases not matched to a gene: 6. This CDR3 comprises 13 residues. CDR3 residues: CSVESGVGNEQYF. The CDR3 coding sequence is TGCAGCGTTGAAAGCGGGGTCGGGAACGAGCAGTACTTC.

The sample holds one count of this clone. This sequence joins TRBV27 and TRBJ2-2, with TRBD1 identical over 9 bases. This CDR3 is built from 16 residues. The germline V gene encodes CDR1 MNHEY and CDR2 SMNVEV (reference sequence). V lost 5 bases, J lost 5 bases, and 9 bases stayed unmatched. CDR3 region: CASSLLTGGGTGELFF. The DNA for the CDR3 is TGTGCCAGCAGTCTACTGACAGGGGGTGGGACCGGGGAGCTGTTTTTT.

The rearrangement links TRBV7-6 to TRBJ2-7; possibly TRBD2 for D (6 bases). Deletions cut 7 bases from V and 0 bases from J, with 13 bases between. The length of the CDR3 is 14 residues. Per germline, CDR1 SGHVS and CDR2 FNYEAQ. The CDR3 bases are TGTGCCAGCAAGGGAGGCCCCTCCTCCTACGAGCAGTACTTC. Translating it yields CASKGGPSSYEQYF. Full variable domain (remainder filled in from reference TRBV7-6 and TRBJ2-7): GAGVSQSPRYKVTKRGQDVALRCDPISGHVSLYWYRQALGQGPEFLTYFNYEAQQDKSGLPNDRFSAERPEGSISTLTIQRTEQRDSAMYRCASKGGPSSYEQYFGPGTRLTVT.

The chain links TRBV14 to TRBJ2-3, with D maybe TRBD2 (5 bases). Trimming removed 1 base from V and 9 bases from J, with 20 bases in between. The V gene's germline CDR1 is SGHDN and CDR2 FVKESK. There are 16 residues in the CDR3. In DNA form, the CDR3 reads TGTGCCAGCAGCCAAGCCGAACGGACTCCGCCTTGGACGCAGTATTTT. Residues: CASSQAERTPPWTQYF.

In DNA form, the CDR3 reads TGTGCCATCCTCTCCTACGAGCAGTACTTC. This sequence encodes CAILSYEQYF. The chain joins TRBV6-1 to TRBJ2-7; D not resolved. V was pared by 10 bases and J by 0 bases, with 4 bases between. The CDR3 totals 10 residues. Germline CDR1 and CDR2: MNHNS and SASEGT.